Below, one T cell receptor (beta chain) is given with its context. Its antigen remains unknown. The data belong to a study of cytomegalovirus exposure and HLA in healthy donors. The PCR employed 60 Vbeta primers together with 13 Jbeta primers. Sequenced by immunoSEQ multiplex PCR; TCRdb stores in-frame clones only, minus some. The data show around 50,000 clones, roughly 80% seen once. Study-level results: There were several of the most significant clusters that appeared linked to common viral pathogens in a later analysis.

The donors, nominally healthy at sampling, likely had unrecorded immune exposures. The specimen was PBMCs. The sequence came from a middle-aged man in good health and CMV-seronegative.

The CDR3 protein is CASSPWDWSTDTQYF. The CDR3 DNA follows: TGTGCCAGCAGCCCCTGGGACTGGAGCACAGATACGCAGTATTTT. The gene calls are TRBV9 and TRBJ2-3, with a weak D call TRBD2 (6 bases). V lost 4 bases and J lost 0, with 12 bases in between. Germline CDR1 and CDR2: SGDLS and YYNGEE. This CDR3 is built from 15 residues.